The T cell receptor beta chain described here comes from a study of cytomegalovirus exposure and HLA in healthy donors. Study-wide results and caveats: There were under 200 TCR beta chains listed as cytomegalovirus-associated.

This CDR3 region has 20 residues. After removal of 3 bases from V and 0 bases from J, the junction contained 13 bases not matched to a gene. The germline V gene encodes CDR1 SGHRS and CDR2 YFSETQ. Remarks on this clone: Antigen unknown.

It was with 60 Vbeta and 13 Jbeta primers that the PCR ran. Here immunoSEQ multiplex PCR was the method, and the copy in TCRdb shows in-frame clones only, minus some. The data show approximately 85,000 clones, approximately 65% seen once. The clonotype comes from a woman in her 30s in good health and CMV-seropositive. The chain couples TRBV5-1 to TRBJ2-2; 11 bases agree with TRBD2. Specimen: PBMCs. CDR3: CASSWGGTLAGAPNTGELFF. CDR3 coding DNA: TGCGCCAGCAGCTGGGGGGGAACACTAGCGGGGGCGCCGAACACCGGGGAGCTGTTTTTT.